In its sample, the clone carrying this T cell receptor (beta chain) was seen a few times. This specimen belongs to a study of CD8 T cells in ankylosing spondylitis. V dropped 0 bases and J dropped 1 base, with 14 bases sitting between them. The CDR3 spans 16 residues. Germline values: CDR1 DFQATT, CDR2 SNEGSKA (reference sequence). TCRdb re-analysed the 5' RACE reads in MiXCR, keeping a single row per CDR3 protein. The table lists under 200,000 distinct CDR3 sequences, around a tenth of them singletons, with around 15% in the top ten. This chain joins TRBV20-1 and TRBJ2-3; D is ambiguous. Sequences were obtained from blood, either unsorted or a sorted T cell fraction (not recorded which). The sequence derives from a female donor with ankylosing spondylitis or in good health (not recorded which). CDR3 bases: TGCAGTGCTAGAGATCAGGAAGGTTTTGGCACAGATACGCAGTATTTT. Translated: CSARDQEGFGTDTQYF.